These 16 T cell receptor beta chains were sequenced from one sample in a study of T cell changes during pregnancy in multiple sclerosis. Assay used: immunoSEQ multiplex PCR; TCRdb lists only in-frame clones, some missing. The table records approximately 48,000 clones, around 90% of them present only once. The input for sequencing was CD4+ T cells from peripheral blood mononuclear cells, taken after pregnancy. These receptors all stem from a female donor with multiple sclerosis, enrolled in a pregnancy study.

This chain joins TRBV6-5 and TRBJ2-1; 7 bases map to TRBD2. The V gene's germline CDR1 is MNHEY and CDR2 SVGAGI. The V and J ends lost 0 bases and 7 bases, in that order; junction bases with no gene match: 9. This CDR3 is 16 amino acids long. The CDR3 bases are TGTGCCAGCAGTTACTCCCCTAGCGGCCTGAAGAATGAGCAGTTCTTC. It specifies CASSYSPSGLKNEQFF.

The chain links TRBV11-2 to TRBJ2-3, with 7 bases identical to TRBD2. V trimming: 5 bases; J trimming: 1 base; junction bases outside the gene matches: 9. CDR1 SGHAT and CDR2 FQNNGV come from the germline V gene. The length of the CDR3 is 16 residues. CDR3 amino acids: CASSKGWAGGTDTQYF. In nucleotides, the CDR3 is TGTGCCAGCAGCAAAGGGTGGGCGGGGGGCACAGATACGCAGTATTTT.

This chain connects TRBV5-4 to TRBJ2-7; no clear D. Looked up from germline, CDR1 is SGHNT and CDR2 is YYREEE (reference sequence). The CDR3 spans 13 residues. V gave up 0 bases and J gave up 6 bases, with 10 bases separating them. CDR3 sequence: CASSLGPPSEQYF. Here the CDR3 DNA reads TGTGCCAGCAGCTTGGGGCCACCCTCCGAGCAGTACTTC.

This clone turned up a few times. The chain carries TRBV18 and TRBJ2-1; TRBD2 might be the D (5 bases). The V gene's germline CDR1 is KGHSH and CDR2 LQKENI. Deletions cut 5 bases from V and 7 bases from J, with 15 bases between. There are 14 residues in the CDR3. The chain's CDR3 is CASSGGRIGNEQFF. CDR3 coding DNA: TGTGCCAGCTCAGGCGGGCGGATTGGGAATGAGCAGTTCTTC.

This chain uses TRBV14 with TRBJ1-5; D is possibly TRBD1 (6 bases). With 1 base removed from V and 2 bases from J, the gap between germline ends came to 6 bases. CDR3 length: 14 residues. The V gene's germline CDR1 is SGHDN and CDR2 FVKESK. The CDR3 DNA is TGTGCCAGCAGCCAAGCAGGGGGCAATCAGCCCCAGCATTTT. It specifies CASSQAGGNQPQHF.

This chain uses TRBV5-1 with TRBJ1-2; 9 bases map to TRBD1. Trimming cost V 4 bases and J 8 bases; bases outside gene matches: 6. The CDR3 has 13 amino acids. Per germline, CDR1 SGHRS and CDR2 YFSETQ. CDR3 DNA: TGCGCCAGCAGCCAAGGACAGGGGAAGGGCTACACCTTC. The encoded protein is CASSQGQGKGYTF.

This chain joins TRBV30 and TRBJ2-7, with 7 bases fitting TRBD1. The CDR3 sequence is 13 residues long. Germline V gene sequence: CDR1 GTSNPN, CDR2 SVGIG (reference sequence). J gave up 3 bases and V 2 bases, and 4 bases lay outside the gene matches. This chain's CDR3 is CAWSPGQIYEQYF. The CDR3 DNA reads TGTGCCTGGAGTCCGGGACAGATCTACGAGCAGTACTTC.

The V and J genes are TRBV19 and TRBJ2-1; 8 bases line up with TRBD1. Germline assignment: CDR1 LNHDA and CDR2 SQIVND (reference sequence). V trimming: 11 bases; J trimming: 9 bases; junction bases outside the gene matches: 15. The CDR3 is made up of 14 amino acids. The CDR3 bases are TGTGCCGGACCGGACAGGGTGTTCTTGATTGAGCAGTTCTTC. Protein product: CAGPDRVFLIEQFF.

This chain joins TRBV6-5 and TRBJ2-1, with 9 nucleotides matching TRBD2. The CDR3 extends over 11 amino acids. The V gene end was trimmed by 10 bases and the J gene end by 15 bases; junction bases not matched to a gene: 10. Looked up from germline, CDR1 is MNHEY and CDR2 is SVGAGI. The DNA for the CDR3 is TGTGCCACCCTTACCGGGACTAGCATGTTCTTC. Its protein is CATLTGTSMFF.

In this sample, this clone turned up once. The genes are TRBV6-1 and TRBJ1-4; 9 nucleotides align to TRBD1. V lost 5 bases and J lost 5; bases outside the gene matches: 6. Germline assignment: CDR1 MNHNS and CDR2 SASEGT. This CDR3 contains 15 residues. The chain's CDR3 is CASSTDRGGNEKLFF. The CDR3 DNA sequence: TGTGCCAGCAGTACGGACAGGGGTGGAAATGAAAAACTGTTTTTT.

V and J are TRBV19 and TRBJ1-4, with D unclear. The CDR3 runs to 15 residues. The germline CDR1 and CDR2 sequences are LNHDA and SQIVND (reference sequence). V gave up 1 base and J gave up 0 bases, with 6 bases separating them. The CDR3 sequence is CASSIAHATNEKLFF. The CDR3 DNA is TGTGCCAGTAGTATAGCCCATGCAACTAATGAAAAACTGTTTTTT.

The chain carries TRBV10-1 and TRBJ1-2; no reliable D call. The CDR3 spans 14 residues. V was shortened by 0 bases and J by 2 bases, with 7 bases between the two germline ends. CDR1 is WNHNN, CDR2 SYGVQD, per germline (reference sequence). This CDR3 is CASSESRGNYGYTF. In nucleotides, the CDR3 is TGCGCCAGCAGTGAGTCGCGGGGAAACTATGGCTACACCTTC.

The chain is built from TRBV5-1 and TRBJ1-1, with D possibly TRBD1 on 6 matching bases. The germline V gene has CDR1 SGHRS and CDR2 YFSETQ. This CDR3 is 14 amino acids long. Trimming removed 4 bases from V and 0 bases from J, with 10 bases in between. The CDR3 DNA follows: TGCGCCAGCAGCGAACAGGGCTTGAACACTGAAGCTTTCTTT. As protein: CASSEQGLNTEAFF.

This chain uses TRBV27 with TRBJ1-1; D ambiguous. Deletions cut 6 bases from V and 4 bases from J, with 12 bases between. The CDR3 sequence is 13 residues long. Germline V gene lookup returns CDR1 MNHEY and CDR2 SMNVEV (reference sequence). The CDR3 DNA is TGTGCCAGCAGCTACGTTGATAGCACTGAAGCTTTCTTT. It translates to CASSYVDSTEAFF.

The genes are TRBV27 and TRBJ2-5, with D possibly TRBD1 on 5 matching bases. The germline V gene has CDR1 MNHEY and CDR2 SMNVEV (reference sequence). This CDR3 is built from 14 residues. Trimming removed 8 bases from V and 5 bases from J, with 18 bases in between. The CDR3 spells CASSLSVRAETQYF. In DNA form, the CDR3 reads TGTGCCAGCTCGTTATCGGTCAGGGCGGAGACCCAGTACTTC.

CDR3 region: CASSVATQPYEQYF. The CDR3 region has the DNA TGTGCCAGCAGCGTAGCTACACAGCCCTACGAGCAGTACTTC. The rearrangement joins TRBV9 to TRBJ2-7; D is undetermined. Deletions cut 0 bases from V and 2 bases from J, with 9 bases between. CDR3 length: 14 residues. Germline-derived CDR1 and CDR2 are SGDLS and YYNGEE.